This T cell receptor (beta chain) was recovered during a study of T cells in Graves' hyperthyroidism and ophthalmopathy (dated by TCRdb to about 2019). The study in broad terms: TCR V-J signatures able to tell the groups apart were searched for in a discovery cohort of 95 to 100 patients, of whom roughly 42 had Graves' ophthalmopathy and 55 to 65 had stable Graves' hyperthyroidism. The roughly 100 discovery patients were randomly divided into training and test sets at a 7:3 ratio. The study also compared thyroid tissue and blood T-cell repertoires from about six Graves' hyperthyroidism patients. Once sampling was done, hyperthyroidism patients were given methimazole at a starting dose of 30 mg daily, whereas ophthalmopathy patients were given high-dose intravenous methylprednisolone. TCR Vbeta CDR3 sequencing of fewer than 150 peripheral blood samples (approximately 44 ophthalmopathy, roughly 72 hyperthyroidism and about 17 progressor patients) is reported in the paper. Whether ophthalmopathy could be predicted prospectively was tested in an independent validation cohort made up of approximately 19 hyperthyroidism patients plus 17 patients who later progressed to ophthalmopathy.

Sequences MNHNY (CDR1) and SVGAGI (CDR2) are obtained from the germline V gene (reference sequence). The CDR3 spans 16 residues, from the cysteine through the phenylalanine. The only DNA kept is the CDR3, 48 bases in frame from the first base. V is trimmed back by 2 bases and J by 3 bases, and the junction contains 6 bases that no gene match accounts for. The study excluded patients with uncontrolled infections, other autoimmune diseases, pregnancy or lactation. Diagnoses relied on clinical symptoms, serum thyroxine and TRAb, thyroid ultrasound and orbital computed tomography. Trizol reagent was used to extract total RNA, and RNA quality was then checked on an Agilent 2100 Bioanalyzer. The paper's findings and limits, for the study overall: In validation, the model predicted progression to ophthalmopathy a median of roughly 6.1 months before onset, with about 70% sensitivity and more than 72% specificity. Sample size was not statistically predetermined, and blinding of investigators to group allocation was not performed. A model built on a 13 V-J signature distinguished ophthalmopathy from stable hyperthyroidism, reaching around 87% sensitivity and about 81% specificity in cross-validation and 80%/75% in testing. Most expanded thyroid clonotypes (frequency above 0.001) were also detected in blood, suggesting blood repertoires may reflect thyroid immune responses.

There are a few counts of this clonotype. What antigen it recognizes has not been identified. No much larger clone is present one base from it, and per-base qualities are unavailable. TCR beta CDR3 regions were amplified from RNA transcripts. For the first round of RT-PCR on the TCR CDR3, the HTBI primer set was used together with the Qiagen OneStep RT-PCR kit. A second multiplex PCR round built the libraries, followed by size selection and purification. Paired-end sequencing of the libraries was performed with 100 bp reads on an Illumina HiSeq2000. Turning to the authors' computational methods: SOAPnuke was used to process the raw data, removing reads that contained adapters or uncalled bases, had a mean Phred below 15, or lacked an exact match to the constant primer or identifier. High-quality paired reads were merged using COPE v1.2.5, and each unique nucleotide sequence was defined as a clonotype. MiTCR v1.1 was used to align the clonotypes against IMGT TRBV, TRBD and TRBJ reference segments. Analysis was restricted to V-J combinations with a frequency above 0.0001, which covered 99% to 99.2% of repertoires. The TCS score was defined as the ratio of F50 (clonal expansion) to E x V (chaos), calculated using BLOSUM62-based TCRdist between CDR3 peptides within each V-J. Welch's t-statistics and random forest reduced around 550 V-J features to 13, which were used in a naive Bayes classifier (R e1071). The Morisita-Horn index was used to measure how similar the thyroid and blood repertoires were. TCRdb reanalyzed the raw reads on its own, using fastp at Q25 for trimming and MiXCR for clone calling, and kept in-frame beta chains. Every distinct CDR3 protein forms one entry, paired with its most common genes and DNA. It is TCRdb's table, rather than the study itself, that gives the V and J calls and clone size. The sample records about 510,000 distinct CDR3 sequences, 35% to 50% of which are singletons. The ten largest clones add up to about 45% of the sample.

The V and J genes are TRBV6-6 and TRBJ1-5; a stretch of 8 junction bases matches TRBD1. This receptor was identified in an adult woman with Graves' disease, either hyperthyroidism or ophthalmopathy (not recorded which). Sequencing used peripheral blood or thyroid tissue (not recorded which). The CDR3 protein: CASSYGAGGYNQPQHF. The base sequence is TGTGCCAGCAGTTACGGTGCAGGGGGCTACAATCAGCCCCAGCATTTT.